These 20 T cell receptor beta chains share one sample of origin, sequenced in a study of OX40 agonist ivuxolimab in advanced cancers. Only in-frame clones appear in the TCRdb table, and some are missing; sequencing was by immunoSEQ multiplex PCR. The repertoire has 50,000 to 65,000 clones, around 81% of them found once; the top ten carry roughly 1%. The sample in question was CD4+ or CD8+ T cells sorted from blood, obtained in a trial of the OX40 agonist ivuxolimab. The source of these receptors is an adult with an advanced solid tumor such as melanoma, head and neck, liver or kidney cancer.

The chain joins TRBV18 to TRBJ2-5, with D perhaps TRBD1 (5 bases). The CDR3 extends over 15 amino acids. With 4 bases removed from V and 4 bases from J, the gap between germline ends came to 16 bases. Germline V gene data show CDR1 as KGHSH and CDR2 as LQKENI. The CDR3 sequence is CASSLQESLGETQYF. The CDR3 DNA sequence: TGTGCCAGCTCACTACAGGAGAGTTTGGGAGAGACCCAGTACTTC.

The CDR3 spells CASSLVPSQGQFF. Here the CDR3 DNA reads TGTGCCAGCAGCTTAGTTCCGTCCCAGGGGCAGTTCTTC. The chain recombines TRBV7-2 with TRBJ2-1; D is possibly TRBD1 (5 bases). The CDR3 sequence is 13 residues long. Germline V CDR1 and CDR2: SGHTA, FQGNSA. V was trimmed by 1 base and J by 12 bases, leaving 13 bases between them. Together with reference TRBV7-2 and TRBJ2-1, the CDR3 gives the full variable domain: GAGVSQSPSNKVTEKGKDVELRCDPISGHTALYWYRQSLGQGLEFLIYFQGNSAPDKSGLPSDRFSAERTGGSVSTLTIQRTQQEDSAVYLCASSLVPSQGQFFGPGTRLTVL.

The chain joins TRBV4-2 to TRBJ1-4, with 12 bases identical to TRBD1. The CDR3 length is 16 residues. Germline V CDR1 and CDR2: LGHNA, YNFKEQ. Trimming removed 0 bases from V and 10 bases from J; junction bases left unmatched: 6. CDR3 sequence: CASSQDPGTGGGKLFF. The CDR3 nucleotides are TGTGCCAGCAGCCAAGATCCGGGGACAGGGGGCGGAAAACTGTTTTTT.

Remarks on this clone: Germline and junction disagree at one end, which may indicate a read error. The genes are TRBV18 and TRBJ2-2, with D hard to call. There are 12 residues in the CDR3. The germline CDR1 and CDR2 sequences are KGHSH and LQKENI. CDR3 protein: CASSSPAGELFF. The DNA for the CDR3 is TGTGCCAGCTCATCACCGGCCGGGGAGCTGTTTTTT. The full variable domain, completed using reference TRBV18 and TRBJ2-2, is NAGVMQNPRHLVRRRGQEARLRCSPMKGHSHVYWYRQLPEEGLKFMVYLQKENIIDESGMPKERFSAEFPKEGPSILRIQQVVRGDSAAYFCASSSPAGELFFGEGSRLTVL.

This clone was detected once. Here the CDR3 reads CASSPPDREAYEQYF. The CDR3 nucleotides are TGTGCCAGCTCACCACCGGACAGGGAGGCCTACGAGCAGTACTTC. The chain has TRBV18 and TRBJ2-7; 8 bases are a match to TRBD1. CDR3 length: 15 amino acids. V gave up 0 bases and J gave up 2 bases; unmatched junction bases: 3. Germline V gene lookup returns CDR1 KGHSH and CDR2 LQKENI.

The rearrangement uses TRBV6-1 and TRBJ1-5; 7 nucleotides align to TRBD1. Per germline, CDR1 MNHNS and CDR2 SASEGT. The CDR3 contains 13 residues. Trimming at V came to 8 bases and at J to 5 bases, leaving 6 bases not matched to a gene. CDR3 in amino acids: CASSDRFDQPQHF. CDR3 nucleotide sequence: TGTGCCAGCTCGGACAGGTTTGATCAGCCCCAGCATTTT.

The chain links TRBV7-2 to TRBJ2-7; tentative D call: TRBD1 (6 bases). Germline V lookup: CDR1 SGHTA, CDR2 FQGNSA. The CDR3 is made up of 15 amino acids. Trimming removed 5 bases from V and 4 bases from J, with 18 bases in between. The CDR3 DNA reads TGTGCCAGCAGCCTAACAGGGTTTGCTATGTACGAGCAGTACTTC. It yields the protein CASSLTGFAMYEQYF.

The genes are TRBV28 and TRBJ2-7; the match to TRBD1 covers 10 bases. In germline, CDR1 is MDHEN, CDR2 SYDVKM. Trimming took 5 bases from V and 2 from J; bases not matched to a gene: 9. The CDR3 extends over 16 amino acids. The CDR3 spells CASSKTGGSTTYEQYF. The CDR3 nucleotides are TGTGCCAGCAGTAAGACAGGGGGCTCAACTACCTACGAGCAGTACTTC. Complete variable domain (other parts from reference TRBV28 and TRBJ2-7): DVKVTQSSRYLVKRTGEKVFLECVQDMDHENMFWYRQDPGLGLRLIYFSYDVKMKEKGDIPEGYSVSREKKERFSLILESASTNQTSMYLCASSKTGGSTTYEQYFGPGTRLTVT.

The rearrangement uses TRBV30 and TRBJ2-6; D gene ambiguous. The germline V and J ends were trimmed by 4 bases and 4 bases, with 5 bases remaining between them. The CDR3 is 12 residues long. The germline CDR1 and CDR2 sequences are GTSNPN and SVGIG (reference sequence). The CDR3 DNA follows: TGTGCCTGGACGCGAGGGGCCAACGTCCTGACTTTC. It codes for CAWTRGANVLTF. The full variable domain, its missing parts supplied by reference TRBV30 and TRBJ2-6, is SQTIHQWPATLVQPVGSPLSLECTVEGTSNPNLYWYRQAAGRGLQLLFYSVGIGQISSEVPQNLSASRPQDRQFILSSKKLLLSDSGFYLCAWTRGANVLTFGAGSRLTVL.

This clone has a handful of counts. The DNA for the CDR3 is TGTGCCATCTCGGATGGAAACATTCAGTACTTC. Translated: CAISDGNIQYF. The V call is TRBV10-3, the J call TRBJ2-4; D not resolved. The CDR3 loop spans 11 amino acids. The V gene's germline CDR1 is ENHRY and CDR2 SYGVKD. V lost 8 bases and J lost 6, with 8 bases in between.

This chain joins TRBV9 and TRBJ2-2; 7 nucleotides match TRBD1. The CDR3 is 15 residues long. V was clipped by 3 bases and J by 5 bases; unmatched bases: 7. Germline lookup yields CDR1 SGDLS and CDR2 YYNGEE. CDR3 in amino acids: CASSGGLTGTGELFF. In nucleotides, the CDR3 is TGTGCCAGCAGCGGAGGATTGACAGGGACCGGGGAGCTGTTTTTT. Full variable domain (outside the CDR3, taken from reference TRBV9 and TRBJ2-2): DSGVTQTPKHLITATGQRVTLRCSPRSGDLSVYWYQQSLDQGLQFLIQYYNGEERAKGNILERFSAQQFPDLHSELNLSSLELGDSALYFCASSGGLTGTGELFFGEGSRLTVL.

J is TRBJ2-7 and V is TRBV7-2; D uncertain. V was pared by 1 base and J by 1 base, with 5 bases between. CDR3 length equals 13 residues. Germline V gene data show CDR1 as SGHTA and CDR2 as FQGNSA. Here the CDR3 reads CASSLGKSYEQYF. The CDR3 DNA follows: TGTGCCAGCAGCTTAGGTAAGTCCTACGAGCAGTACTTC.

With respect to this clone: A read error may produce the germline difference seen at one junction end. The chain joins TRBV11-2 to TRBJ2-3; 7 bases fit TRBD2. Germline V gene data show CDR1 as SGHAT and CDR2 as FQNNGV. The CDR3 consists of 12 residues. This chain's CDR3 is CASSLGSAGREF. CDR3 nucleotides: TGTGCCAGCAGCCTGGGGAGTGCAGGGAGGGAATTT.

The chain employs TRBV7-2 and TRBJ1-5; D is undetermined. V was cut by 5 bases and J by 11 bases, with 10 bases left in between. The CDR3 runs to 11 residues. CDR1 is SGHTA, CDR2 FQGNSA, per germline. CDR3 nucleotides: TGTGCCAGCAGCGCCTCCATGACCCAGCATTTT. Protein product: CASSASMTQHF.

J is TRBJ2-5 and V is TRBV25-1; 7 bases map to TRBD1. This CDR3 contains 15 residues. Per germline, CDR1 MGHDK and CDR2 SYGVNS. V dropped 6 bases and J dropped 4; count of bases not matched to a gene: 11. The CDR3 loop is CASSRNRGKGETQYF. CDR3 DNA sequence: TGTGCCAGCAGCAGAAACAGGGGTAAGGGAGAGACCCAGTACTTC.

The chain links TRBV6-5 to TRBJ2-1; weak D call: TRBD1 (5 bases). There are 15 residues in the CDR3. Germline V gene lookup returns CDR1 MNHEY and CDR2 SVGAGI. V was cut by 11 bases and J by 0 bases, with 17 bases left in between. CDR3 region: CASQGSVGSYNEQFF. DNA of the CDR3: TGTGCCTCCCAGGGATCGGTTGGCTCCTACAATGAGCAGTTCTTC.

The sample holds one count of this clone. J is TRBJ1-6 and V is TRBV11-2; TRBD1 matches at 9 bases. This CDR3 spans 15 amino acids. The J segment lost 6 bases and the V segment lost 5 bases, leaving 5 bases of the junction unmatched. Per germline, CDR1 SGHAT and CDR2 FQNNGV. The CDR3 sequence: CASSPWTGVNSPLHF. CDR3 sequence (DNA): TGTGCCAGCAGCCCGTGGACAGGGGTTAATTCACCCCTCCACTTT.

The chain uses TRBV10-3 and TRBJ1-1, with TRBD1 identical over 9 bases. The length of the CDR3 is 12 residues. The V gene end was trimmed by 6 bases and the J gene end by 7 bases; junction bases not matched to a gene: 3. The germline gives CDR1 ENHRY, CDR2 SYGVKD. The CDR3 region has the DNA TGTGCCATCAGCGGGGGACAGGGTGAAGCTTTCTTT. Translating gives CAISGGQGEAFF.

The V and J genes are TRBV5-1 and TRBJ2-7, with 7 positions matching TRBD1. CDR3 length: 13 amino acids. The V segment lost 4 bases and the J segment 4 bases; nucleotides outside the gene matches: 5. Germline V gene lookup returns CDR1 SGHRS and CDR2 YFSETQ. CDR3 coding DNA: TGCGCCAGCAGCACCATACAGGGGTACGAGCAGTACTTC. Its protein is CASSTIQGYEQYF.

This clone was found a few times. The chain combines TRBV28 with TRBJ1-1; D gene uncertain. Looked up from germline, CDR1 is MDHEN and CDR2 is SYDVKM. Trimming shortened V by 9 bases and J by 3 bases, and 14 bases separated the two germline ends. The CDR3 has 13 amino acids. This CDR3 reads CASRERRDTEAFF. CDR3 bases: TGTGCCAGTCGGGAGCGGCGGGACACTGAAGCTTTCTTT.